In its sample, the clone carrying this TCR beta chain was seen many times. MiXCR, applied by TCRdb to the RACE reads, yields one record per CDR3 protein. This repertoire shows under 130,000 distinct CDR3 sequences, 11% found once; its top ten account for roughly 3.3%. CDR1 and CDR2 (germline): DFQATT, SNEGSKA (reference sequence). This CDR3 contains 15 residues. V trimming: 0 bases; J trimming: 2 bases; junction bases outside the gene matches: 3. The record originates from a study of human T cells and chemical hapten exposure. Overall study context: Patch tests put 0.01% DPC on the upper back, read at 6 days.

Described time point: patch test 1, 2 weeks after DPC sensitization. The treatment: therapeutic diphenylcyclopropenone sensitization with weekly scalp DPC. Only after blood had been drawn was each patch test applied. This clonotype originated in a woman aged 40 to 50 with alopecia areata. Some clones in this sample may be carry-over from other donors' samples. This chain links TRBV20-1 with TRBJ2-1, with 8 bases identical to TRBD2. Here the sequenced sample was whole blood, taken in connection with sensitization to the hapten diphenylcyclopropenone (DPC). CDR3 DNA: TGCAGTGCTAGAGACCTGACTAGCGCCTACAATGAGCAGTTCTTC. Translating gives CSARDLTSAYNEQFF.